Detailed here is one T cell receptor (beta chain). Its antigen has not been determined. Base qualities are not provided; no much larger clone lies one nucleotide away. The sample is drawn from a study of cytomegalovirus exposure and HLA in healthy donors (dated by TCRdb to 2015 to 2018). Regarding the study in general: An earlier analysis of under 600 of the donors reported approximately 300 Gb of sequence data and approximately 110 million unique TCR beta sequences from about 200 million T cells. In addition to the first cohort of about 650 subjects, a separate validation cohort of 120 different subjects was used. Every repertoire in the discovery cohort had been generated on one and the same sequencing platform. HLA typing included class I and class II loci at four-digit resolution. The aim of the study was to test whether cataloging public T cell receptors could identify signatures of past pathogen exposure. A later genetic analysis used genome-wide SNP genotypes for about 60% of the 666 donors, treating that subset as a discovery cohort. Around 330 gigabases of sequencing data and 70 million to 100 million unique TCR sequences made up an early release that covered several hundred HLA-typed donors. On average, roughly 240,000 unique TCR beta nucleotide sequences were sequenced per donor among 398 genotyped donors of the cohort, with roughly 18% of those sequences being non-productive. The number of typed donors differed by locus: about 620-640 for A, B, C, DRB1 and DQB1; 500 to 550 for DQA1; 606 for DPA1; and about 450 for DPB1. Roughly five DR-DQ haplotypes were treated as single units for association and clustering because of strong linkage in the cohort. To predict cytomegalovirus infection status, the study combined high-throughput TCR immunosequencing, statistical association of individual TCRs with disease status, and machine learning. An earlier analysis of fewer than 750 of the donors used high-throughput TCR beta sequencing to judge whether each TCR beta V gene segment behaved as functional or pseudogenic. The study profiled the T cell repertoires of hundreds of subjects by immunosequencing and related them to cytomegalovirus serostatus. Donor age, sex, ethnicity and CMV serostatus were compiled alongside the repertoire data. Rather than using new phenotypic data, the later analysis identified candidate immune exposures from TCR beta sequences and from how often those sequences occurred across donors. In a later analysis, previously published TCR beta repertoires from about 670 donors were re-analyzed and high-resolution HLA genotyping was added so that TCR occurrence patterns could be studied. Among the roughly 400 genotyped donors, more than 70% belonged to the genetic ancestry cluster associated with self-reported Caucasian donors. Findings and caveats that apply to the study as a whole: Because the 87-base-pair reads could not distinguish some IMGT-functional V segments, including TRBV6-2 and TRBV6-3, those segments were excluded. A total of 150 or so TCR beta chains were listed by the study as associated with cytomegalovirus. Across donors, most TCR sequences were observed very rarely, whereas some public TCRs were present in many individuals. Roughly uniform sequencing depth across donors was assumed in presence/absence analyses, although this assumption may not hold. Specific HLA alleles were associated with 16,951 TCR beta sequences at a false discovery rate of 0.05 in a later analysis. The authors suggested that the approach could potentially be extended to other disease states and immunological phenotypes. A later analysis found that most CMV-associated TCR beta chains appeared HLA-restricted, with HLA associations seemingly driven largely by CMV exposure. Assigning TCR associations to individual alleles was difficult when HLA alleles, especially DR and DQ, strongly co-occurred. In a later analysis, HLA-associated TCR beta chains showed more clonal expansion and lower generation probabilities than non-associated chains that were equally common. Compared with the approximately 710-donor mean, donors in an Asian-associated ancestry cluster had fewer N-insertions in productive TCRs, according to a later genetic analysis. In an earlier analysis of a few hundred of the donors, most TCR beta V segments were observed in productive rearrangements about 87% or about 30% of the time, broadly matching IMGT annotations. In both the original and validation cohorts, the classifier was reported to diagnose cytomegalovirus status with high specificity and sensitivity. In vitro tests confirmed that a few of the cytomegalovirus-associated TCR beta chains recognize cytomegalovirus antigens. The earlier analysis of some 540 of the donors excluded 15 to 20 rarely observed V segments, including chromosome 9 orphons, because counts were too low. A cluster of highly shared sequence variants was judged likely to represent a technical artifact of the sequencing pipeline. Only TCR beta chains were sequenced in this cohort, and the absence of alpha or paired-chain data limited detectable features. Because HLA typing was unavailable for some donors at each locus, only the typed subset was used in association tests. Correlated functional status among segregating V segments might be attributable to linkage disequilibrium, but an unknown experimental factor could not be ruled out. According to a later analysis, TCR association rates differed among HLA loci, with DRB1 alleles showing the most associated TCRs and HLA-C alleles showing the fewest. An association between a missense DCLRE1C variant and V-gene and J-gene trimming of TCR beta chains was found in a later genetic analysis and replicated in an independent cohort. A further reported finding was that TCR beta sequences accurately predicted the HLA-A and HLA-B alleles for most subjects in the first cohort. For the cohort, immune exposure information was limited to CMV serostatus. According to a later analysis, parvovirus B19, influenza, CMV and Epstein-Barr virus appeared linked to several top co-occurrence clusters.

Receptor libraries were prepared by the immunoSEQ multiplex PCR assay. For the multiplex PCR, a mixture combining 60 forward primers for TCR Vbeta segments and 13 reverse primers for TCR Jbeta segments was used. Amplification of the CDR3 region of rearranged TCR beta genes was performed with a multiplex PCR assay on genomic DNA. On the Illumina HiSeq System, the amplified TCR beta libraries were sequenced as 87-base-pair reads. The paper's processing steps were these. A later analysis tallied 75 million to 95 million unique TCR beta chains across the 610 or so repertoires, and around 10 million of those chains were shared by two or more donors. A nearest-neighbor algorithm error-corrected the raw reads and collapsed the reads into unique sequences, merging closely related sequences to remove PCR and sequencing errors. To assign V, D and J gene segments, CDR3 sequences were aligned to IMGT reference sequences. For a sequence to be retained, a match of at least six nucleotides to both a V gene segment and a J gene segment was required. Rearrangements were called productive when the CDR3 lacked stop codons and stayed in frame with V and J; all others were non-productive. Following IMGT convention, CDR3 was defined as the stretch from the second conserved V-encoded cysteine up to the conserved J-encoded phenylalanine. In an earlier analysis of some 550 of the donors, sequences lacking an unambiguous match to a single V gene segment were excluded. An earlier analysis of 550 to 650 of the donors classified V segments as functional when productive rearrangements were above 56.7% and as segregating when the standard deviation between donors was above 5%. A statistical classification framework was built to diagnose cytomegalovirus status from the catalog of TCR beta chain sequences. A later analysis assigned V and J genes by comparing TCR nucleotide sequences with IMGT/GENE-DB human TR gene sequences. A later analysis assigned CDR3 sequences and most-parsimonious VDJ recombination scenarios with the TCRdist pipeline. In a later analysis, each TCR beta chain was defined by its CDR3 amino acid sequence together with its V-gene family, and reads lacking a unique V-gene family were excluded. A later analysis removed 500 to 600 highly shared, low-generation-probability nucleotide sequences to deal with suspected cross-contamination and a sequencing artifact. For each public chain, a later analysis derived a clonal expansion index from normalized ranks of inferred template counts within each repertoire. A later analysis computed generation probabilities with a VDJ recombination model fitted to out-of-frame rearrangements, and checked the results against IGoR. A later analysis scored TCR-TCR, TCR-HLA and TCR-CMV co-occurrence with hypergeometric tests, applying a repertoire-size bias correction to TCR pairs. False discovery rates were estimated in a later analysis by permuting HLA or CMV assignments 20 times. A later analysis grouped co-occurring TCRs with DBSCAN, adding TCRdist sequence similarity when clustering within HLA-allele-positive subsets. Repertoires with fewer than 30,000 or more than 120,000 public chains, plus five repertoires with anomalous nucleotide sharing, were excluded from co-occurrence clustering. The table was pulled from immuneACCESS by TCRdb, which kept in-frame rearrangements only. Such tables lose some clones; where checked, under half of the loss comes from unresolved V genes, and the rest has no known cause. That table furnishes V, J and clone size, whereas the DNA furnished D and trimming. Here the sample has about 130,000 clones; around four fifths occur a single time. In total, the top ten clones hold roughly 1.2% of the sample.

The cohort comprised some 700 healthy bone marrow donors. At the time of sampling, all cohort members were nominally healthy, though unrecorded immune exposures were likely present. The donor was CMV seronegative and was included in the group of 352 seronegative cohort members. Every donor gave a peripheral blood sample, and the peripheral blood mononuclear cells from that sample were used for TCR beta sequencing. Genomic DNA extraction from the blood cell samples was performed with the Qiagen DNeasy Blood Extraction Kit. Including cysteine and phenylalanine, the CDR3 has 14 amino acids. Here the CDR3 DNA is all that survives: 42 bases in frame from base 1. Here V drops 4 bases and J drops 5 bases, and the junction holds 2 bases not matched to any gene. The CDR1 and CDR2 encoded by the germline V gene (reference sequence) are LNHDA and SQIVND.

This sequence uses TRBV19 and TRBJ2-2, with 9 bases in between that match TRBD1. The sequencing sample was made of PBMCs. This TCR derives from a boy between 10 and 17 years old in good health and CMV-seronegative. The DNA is TGTGCCAGTAGTAGAGGACAGGGGACCGGGGAGCTGTTTTTT. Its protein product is CASSRGQGTGELFF.